This TCR beta chain was recorded in a study of blood T cell repertoires in COVID-19. In the study overall: Italy, Spain and the United States were the sources of the convalescent and acute COVID-19 samples. From T cells, B-cell-depleted T cells, or PBMCs came the material, which was cDNA or gDNA.

The trim removed 1 base at V and 4 bases at J, leaving 10 bases unmatched. The CDR3 is made up of 16 amino acids. Germline lookup yields CDR1 LGHNA and CDR2 YNFKEQ. Clones were read by immunoSEQ multiplex PCR, and TCRdb kept only the in-frame ones, dropping some. The table includes approximately 210,000 clones, around 89% detected once. This chain connects TRBV4-2 to TRBJ2-7, with TRBD2 matching over 7 bases. This TCR came from a man between 65 and 85 years old with acute or convalescent COVID-19. Sequenced material: peripheral blood. The CDR3 bases are TGTGCCAGCAGCCAAGTAGGGGCGGGAGCGTCATACGAGCAGTACTTC. It specifies CASSQVGAGASYEQYF.